Shown below are 10 T cell receptor beta chains from a single sample sequenced in a study of human T cells and chemical hapten exposure. TCRdb ran MiXCR on the RACE reads and lists one entry per CDR3 protein. The sample contains about 68,000 distinct CDR3 sequences, approximately 11% of which appear only once. Noted time point: pre-sensitization, week 0. Treatment noted: therapeutic diphenylcyclopropenone sensitization with weekly scalp DPC. The specimen comprised whole blood, sampled in connection with sensitization to the hapten diphenylcyclopropenone (DPC). Every receptor here comes from a woman between 50 and 59 years old with alopecia areata. Some clones in this sample may be carry-over from other donors' samples.

This chain links TRBV18 with TRBJ2-5, with 8 bases identical to TRBD2. This CDR3 contains 21 residues. V was clipped by 4 bases and J by 2 bases; unmatched bases: 24. Germline V gene lookup returns CDR1 KGHSH and CDR2 LQKENI. The CDR3 sequence: CASSLLPTSALYTRVQETQYF. Written as DNA, the CDR3 is TGTGCCAGCTCACTCCTTCCGACTAGCGCACTTTACACCCGAGTACAAGAGACCCAGTACTTC.

This clonotype was counted at least ten times. The chain combines TRBV7-9 with TRBJ1-2; unclear D gene. V dropped 4 bases and J dropped 6 bases, with 21 bases sitting between them. Germline assignment: CDR1 SEHNR and CDR2 FQNEAQ (reference sequence). The CDR3 runs to 16 residues. The CDR3 is CASSSQQVLRYDGYTF. The CDR3 bases are TGTGCCAGCAGCTCCCAGCAGGTTCTGAGATACGATGGCTACACCTTC.

This clonotype was recorded at least ten times. The chain has TRBV11-3 and TRBJ2-1, with D perhaps TRBD2 (7 bases). Germline assignment: CDR1 SGHNT and CDR2 YENEEA. V lost 5 bases to trimming and J lost 4 bases, with 15 bases between them. This CDR3 comprises 15 residues. CDR3 loop: CASSTGTKSYNEQFF. DNA for the CDR3: TGTGCCAGCAGCACAGGGACTAAGTCTTACAATGAGCAGTTCTTC.

This clonotype came up many times. This chain uses TRBV19 with TRBJ1-5; no clear D. Between the trimmed V and J ends, which lost 1 base and 3 bases, there was a span of 7 bases. Germline lookup yields CDR1 LNHDA and CDR2 SQIVND (reference sequence). The CDR3 totals 14 residues. The CDR3 loop reads CASSIGRSNQPQHF. CDR3 DNA: TGTGCCAGTAGTATAGGGAGGTCCAATCAGCCCCAGCATTTT. The variable domain in full, with the rest retrieved from reference TRBV19 and TRBJ1-5, is DGGITQSPKYLFRKEGQNVTLSCEQNLNHDAMYWYRQDPGQGLRLIYYSQIVNDFQKGDIAEGYSVSREKKESFPLTVTSAQKNPTAFYLCASSIGRSNQPQHFGDGTRLSIL.

This clonotype was detected a few times. J is TRBJ2-5 and V is TRBV20-1, with D possibly being TRBD2 (6 bases). The V gene's germline CDR1 is DFQATT and CDR2 SNEGSKA (reference sequence). The CDR3 is made up of 15 amino acids. Trimming shortened V by 1 base and J by 7 bases, and 19 bases separated the two germline ends. The CDR3 bases are TGCAGTGCTAGAGCCCCCGGCGGGACTTCGGGGACCCAGTACTTC. Its translation is CSARAPGGTSGTQYF.

In this sample, this clonotype turned up many times. The chain is built from TRBV29-1 and TRBJ2-1, with D possibly matching TRBD1 (6 bases). The V and J ends lost 7 bases and 2 bases respectively, with 15 bases between them. This CDR3 has 14 amino acids. CDR1 is SQVTM and CDR2 is ANQGSEA in the germline V gene. The CDR3 DNA reads TGCAGCGCCGTTTCAGGGGATGCCTACAATGAGCAGTTCTTC. Amino acids: CSAVSGDAYNEQFF.

This chain joins TRBV20-1 and TRBJ2-7, with no clear D. CDR1 is DFQATT, CDR2 SNEGSKA, per germline (reference sequence). The CDR3 runs 13 residues. V lost 1 base and J lost 0, with 7 bases in between. The CDR3: CSARVFDSYEQYF. The DNA for the CDR3 is TGCAGTGCTAGAGTATTCGACTCCTACGAGCAGTACTTC.

The chain couples TRBV30 to TRBJ1-2, with a tentative D call TRBD1 (6 bases). V was trimmed by 0 bases and J by 8 bases, leaving 25 bases between them. The CDR3 runs to 17 residues. Germline V CDR1 and CDR2: GTSNPN, SVGIG (reference sequence). The CDR3 DNA sequence: TGTGCCTGGAGTGTAATGGGGGCGCCCAGGAGGATAGGAGGCTACACCTTC. It encodes CAWSVMGAPRRIGGYTF.

This clonotype was picked up a small number of times. The chain recombines TRBV6-1 with TRBJ2-3; D is unclear. Between the trimmed V and J ends, which lost 6 bases and 3 bases, there was a span of 13 bases. Germline-derived CDR1 and CDR2 are MNHNS and SASEGT. The CDR3 spans 14 residues. CDR3 sequence reads: CASRPLETTDTQYF. CDR3 nucleotides: TGTGCCAGCAGGCCCTTGGAGACGACAGATACGCAGTATTTT.

The chain combines TRBV2 with TRBJ1-2, with D tentatively TRBD1 (5 bases). CDR1 and CDR2 from the germline V gene are SNHLY and FYNNEI. This CDR3 has 12 amino acids. The V gene lost 6 bases and the J gene lost 11 bases, with 16 bases spanning the gap. CDR3 protein: CASSLRQSWYTF. In DNA, the CDR3 is TGTGCCAGCAGCCTGAGACAGAGTTGGTACACCTTC.